The sequence of this T cell receptor beta chain was determined in a study of CD8 T cells in Susac syndrome (dated by TCRdb to about 2019). With regard to the full study: Whether CD8+ T cell activation and differentiation in Susac syndrome was antigen driven was tested using repertoire sequencing. CD8+ T cell repertoire clonality was compared between more than 9 healthy donors, approximately 14 Susac syndrome patients and 15 multiple sclerosis patients. Overall results and qualifications from the work: The number of individuals in the TCR sequencing and HLA analysis was acknowledged as relatively small.

High-throughput TCR beta sequencing profiled peripheral blood CD8+ and CD4+ T cells from healthy donors, Susac syndrome patients and multiple sclerosis patients. The multiple sclerosis controls were treatment-naive patients who had stable or active relapsing-remitting disease and met the revised McDonald criteria. Bulk CD8+ and CD4+ T cells were purified magnetically by negative isolation, whereas CD8+ TEMRA cells were enriched by FACS. Blood was collected in EDTA tubes and processed within 24 hours, with PBMCs isolated through density gradient centrifugation. PBMCs intended for TCR sequencing were cryopreserved in liquid nitrogen and were subsequently thawed in a 37 degrees C water bath. The sorted or isolated CD4+, CD8+ and CD8+ TEMRA cells had a purity of 90% or higher. Cut back by 5 bases and 0 bases, the V and J ends lie 5 bases apart. Spanning cysteine to phenylalanine, the CDR3 consists of 13 amino acids. Solely the CDR3 DNA is kept, with 39 bases framed from the first base.

This clonotype was detected only a few times. What antigen it recognizes has not been identified. Base qualities are not provided; no much larger clone lies one nucleotide away. RNA was extracted using the RNeasy kit, and about 0.45 to 1 ug of the RNA was reverse transcribed with random hexamers. TCR beta CDR3 regions were amplified with the immunoSEQ multiplex PCR assay covering 54 Vbeta and 13 Jbeta segments. To correct PCR amplification bias, a synthetic template baseline was used for both primer optimization and computational correction. The authors' pipeline ran thus. Reads were annotated to V, D and J genes per IMGT and analyzed with immunoSEQ Analyzer, keeping only productive sequences. Clonality was computed as one minus Shannon entropy normalized by log2 of the number of productive unique sequences. Public and private clones were assessed among the 100 most prevalent clones of each patient and control. A clone was defined as Susac-specific if it was absent from the healthy and MS cohorts, from about 1,100 published viral clones and from other ImmuneACCESS disease sequences. TCRdb ran its own pipeline on the public reads, namely fastp trimming at Q25 and MiXCR clone calling, and kept in-frame beta chains. Rows with one shared CDR3 protein collapse into an entry with the most common genes and DNA. TCRdb's processing, not the study's, gives the V and J calls here. This sample lists about 290,000 distinct CDR3 sequences; 65% to 90% were detected once. Of the sample, 0.21% is held by the ten largest clones.

The source material was CD8+ T cells from PBMCs. The TCR comes from a human donor with multiple sclerosis. The V gene is TRBV12-3 or TRBV12-4 and the J gene is TRBJ1-3; tentative D gene TRBD1, with 5 bases matching. The CDR3 protein sequence reads: CASSQGSGNTIYF. The DNA sequence follows: TGTGCCAGCAGTCAGGGCTCTGGAAACACCATATATTTT.